These 30 T cell receptor beta chains share one sample of origin, sequenced in a study of cytomegalovirus exposure and HLA in healthy donors. The PCR contained 60 Vbeta and 13 Jbeta primers. Profiled with immunoSEQ multiplex PCR; TCRdb holds only in-frame clones, not every one. This table has about 62,000 clones, approximately 80% appearing once. Source material: PBMCs. Receptors originate from a woman under 40 in good health and CMV-seronegative.

This clone was observed a single time. V gene TRBV15 combines with J gene TRBJ1-2; D uncertain. CDR3 length: 14 amino acids. The germline gives CDR1 LNHNV, CDR2 YYDKDF (reference sequence). Deletions cut 0 bases from V and 4 bases from J, with 9 bases between. The CDR3 region is CATSRDLAAYGYTF. DNA for the CDR3: TGTGCCACCAGCAGAGATCTGGCGGCCTATGGCTACACCTTC. The complete variable domain, with remaining parts taken from reference TRBV15 and TRBJ1-2, reads DAMVIQNPRYQVTQFGKPVTLSCSQTLNHNVMYWYQQKSSQAPKLLFHYYDKDFNNEADTPDNFQSRRPNTSFCFLDIRSPGLGDTAMYLCATSRDLAAYGYTFGSGTRLTVV.

The chain links TRBV6-6 to TRBJ1-2, with D possibly matching TRBD1 (5 bases). CDR3 length: 14 residues. CDR1 and CDR2 (germline): MNHNY, SVGAGI (reference sequence). The V and J ends lost 11 bases and 10 bases respectively, with 26 bases between them. CDR3 sequence: CAASGAIPGGDYTF. The CDR3 DNA follows: TGTGCCGCCAGCGGCGCGATCCCCGGGGGTGACTACACCTTC.

The rearrangement joins TRBV6-1 to TRBJ2-3; 8 bases align to TRBD2. Per the germline V gene, CDR1 is MNHNS and CDR2 is SASEGT. The CDR3 is made up of 14 amino acids. J was trimmed by 6 bases and V by 5 bases; bases with no gene match: 7. CDR3 residues: CASSSGGGRDTQYF. The CDR3 DNA follows: TGTGCCAGCAGTAGCGGGGGCGGTCGGGATACGCAGTATTTT.

The gene calls are TRBV30 and TRBJ1-2; weak D call: TRBD1 (5 bases). Germline CDR1 reads GTSNPN; CDR2 reads SVGIG (reference sequence). The CDR3 has 15 residues. The ends were cut back, 0 bases at V and 12 bases at J, with 23 bases in the middle. The CDR3 loop is CAWSVRLGTTPLDTF. CDR3 DNA sequence: TGTGCCTGGAGTGTACGTTTGGGGACTACTCCCTTGGACACCTTC. The variable domain in full, with the rest retrieved from reference TRBV30 and TRBJ1-2, is SQTIHQWPATLVQPVGSPLSLECTVEGTSNPNLYWYRQAAGRGLQLLFYSVGIGQISSEVPQNLSASRPQDRQFILSSKKLLLSDSGFYLCAWSVRLGTTPLDTFGSGTRLTVV.

The chain employs TRBV10-2 and TRBJ1-2, with 7 bases fitting TRBD1. Trimming removed 3 bases from V and 4 bases from J; junction bases left unmatched: 5. Germline-derived CDR1 and CDR2 are WSHSY and SAAADI. This CDR3 has 14 residues. CDR3 nucleotide sequence: TGCGCCAGCAGTGATCCGGCAGGGGGCTATGGCTACACCTTC. This translates into CASSDPAGGYGYTF.

The chain uses TRBV10-3 and TRBJ1-1; tentative D call: TRBD1 (6 bases). Germline V gene data show CDR1 as ENHRY and CDR2 as SYGVKD. This CDR3 region has 15 residues. Trimming cost V 0 bases and J 6 bases, with 14 bases left between them. CDR3 sequence: CAISESKQGEAEAFF. CDR3 coding DNA: TGTGCCATCAGTGAGTCGAAACAGGGAGAGGCTGAAGCTTTCTTT.

The genes are TRBV5-1 and TRBJ2-5; D is undetermined. This CDR3 region has 14 residues. V lost 0 bases, J lost 2 bases, and 8 bases lay in between. In germline, CDR1 is SGHRS, CDR2 YFSETQ. CDR3 DNA sequence: TGCGCCAGCAGCTTGGGAGTCGGTCAAGAGACCCAGTACTTC. Amino acid sequence: CASSLGVGQETQYF.

This chain links TRBV10-3 with TRBJ2-7; TRBD1 aligns across 12 bases. CDR3 length: 19 residues. V lost 3 bases and J lost 2; bases outside the gene matches: 14. Germline V gene sequence: CDR1 ENHRY, CDR2 SYGVKD. CDR3 loop: CAISEVGQGAASVPYEQYF. The CDR3 coding sequence is TGTGCCATCAGTGAAGTGGGACAGGGGGCGGCTAGCGTTCCCTACGAGCAGTACTTC.

The rearrangement links TRBV9 to TRBJ2-7; 13 nucleotides agree with TRBD2. The CDR3 spans 16 residues. J gave up 3 bases and V 3 bases, and 6 bases lay outside the gene matches. Germline CDR1 is SGDLS and CDR2 is YYNGEE. CDR3 coding DNA: TGTGCCAGCAGCGGAAAGGGGACTAGCGGGAACTACGAGCAGTACTTC. Its translation is CASSGKGTSGNYEQYF.

The chain recombines TRBV12-5 with TRBJ2-2; 8 bases are a match to TRBD2. The trim removed 6 bases at V and 5 bases at J, leaving 14 bases unmatched. CDR1 LGHNT and CDR2 FRNRAP come from the germline V gene. The CDR3 is 17 amino acids. The CDR3 is CASGPGRGDLLTGELFF. CDR3 coding DNA: TGTGCTAGTGGCCCGGGGCGGGGGGACCTCCTAACCGGGGAGCTGTTTTTT. The full variable domain, in which reference TRBV12-5 and TRBJ2-2 provide the parts outside the CDR3, is DARVTQTPRHKVTEMGQEVTMRCQPILGHNTVFWYRQTMMQGLELLAYFRNRAPLDDSGMPKDRFSAEMPDATLATLKIQPSEPRDSAVYFCASGPGRGDLLTGELFFGEGSRLTVL.

The V gene is TRBV5-1, the J gene TRBJ1-2; 9 bases line up with TRBD1. V lost 2 bases to trimming and J lost 1 base; unmatched junction nucleotides: 6. The CDR3 length is 16 residues. The germline V gene has CDR1 SGHRS and CDR2 YFSETQ. CDR3 sequence (DNA): TGCGCCAGCAGCTTAGAGAACAGGGGGCGTAACTATGGCTACACCTTC. Its translation: CASSLENRGRNYGYTF.

The chain carries TRBV2 and TRBJ2-3; TRBD2 agrees at 8 bases. There are 14 residues in the CDR3. V gave up 7 bases and J gave up 4 bases; unmatched junction bases: 7. In germline, CDR1 is SNHLY, CDR2 FYNNEI. CDR3 nucleotides: TGTGCCAGCATGAGGCGGGGGGTATCAGATACGCAGTATTTT. Protein product: CASMRRGVSDTQYF.

V usage is TRBV7-8 and J usage is TRBJ2-3; TRBD2 might be the D (5 bases). Germline V gene sequence: CDR1 SGHVS, CDR2 FQNEAQ. The CDR3 consists of 14 residues. Trimming took off 5 bases at V and 1 base at J, with 10 bases between the two ends. CDR3 protein: CASSRAARTDTQYF. For the CDR3, the DNA is TGTGCCAGCAGCCGAGCGGCCCGCACAGATACGCAGTATTTT.

The CDR3 region is CASTSGTGHNTGELFF. CDR3 bases: TGTGCCAGCACCTCCGGGACAGGGCATAACACCGGGGAGCTGTTTTTT. The chain couples TRBV27 to TRBJ2-2; 9 positions match TRBD1. V dropped 7 bases and J dropped 2; count of bases not matched to a gene: 8. CDR3 length: 16 residues. CDR1 MNHEY and CDR2 SMNVEV come from the germline V gene (reference sequence).

In DNA form, the CDR3 reads TGTGCCAGCAGCGTAAGAGCGGGGTTCACAGATACGCAGTATTTT. Protein: CASSVRAGFTDTQYF. The chain carries TRBV9 and TRBJ2-3; 7 nucleotides match TRBD2. Germline V lookup: CDR1 SGDLS, CDR2 YYNGEE. J was trimmed by 2 bases and V by 1 base; bases with no gene match: 4. The CDR3 has 15 residues. The whole variable domain, remainder taken from reference TRBV9 and TRBJ2-3, is DSGVTQTPKHLITATGQRVTLRCSPRSGDLSVYWYQQSLDQGLQFLIQYYNGEERAKGNILERFSAQQFPDLHSELNLSSLELGDSALYFCASSVRAGFTDTQYFGPGTRLTVL.

The chain uses TRBV2 and TRBJ1-5; D is possibly TRBD1 (6 bases). V lost 3 bases, J lost 4 bases, and 7 bases lay in between. The CDR3 loop spans 13 amino acids. Germline V gene lookup returns CDR1 SNHLY and CDR2 FYNNEI. The chain's CDR3 is CASSDDRNQPQHF. CDR3 DNA: TGTGCCAGCAGTGACGACAGGAATCAGCCCCAGCATTTT.

The chain has TRBV5-1 and TRBJ1-5, with 9 bases lining up with TRBD1. V shed 4 bases, J shed 7 bases, and the junction held 9 bases outside the gene matches. The CDR3 is 15 residues long. The germline V gene has CDR1 SGHRS and CDR2 YFSETQ. The CDR3 DNA is TGCGCCAGCAGCCCGGGACAGGGAACGAGGCAGCCCCAGCATTTT. This encodes CASSPGQGTRQPQHF.

The V call is TRBV5-1, the J call TRBJ2-5; tentatively, D is TRBD2 (5 bases). Germline V gives CDR1 SGHRS, CDR2 YFSETQ. V was trimmed by 0 bases and J by 2 bases, leaving 11 bases between them. CDR3 length: 15 amino acids. DNA for the CDR3: TGCGCCAGCAGCTTGGCCGGAAGCGGACAAGAGACCCAGTACTTC. It translates to CASSLAGSGQETQYF.

The chain is built from TRBV4-3 and TRBJ2-3; 8 positions match TRBD2. The CDR3 is made up of 16 amino acids. Germline CDR1 reads LGHNA; CDR2 reads YSLEER. J lost 5 bases, V lost 2 bases, and 9 bases had no gene match. CDR3 nucleotides: TGCGCCAGCAGCCAAAGAATAAGCGGGGGTGGAGATACGCAGTATTTT. It codes for CASSQRISGGGDTQYF.

The V gene is TRBV19, the J gene TRBJ1-6; D gene ambiguous. The CDR3 is made up of 14 amino acids. V dropped 0 bases and J dropped 15 bases, with 15 bases sitting between them. CDR1 LNHDA and CDR2 SQIVND come from the germline V gene (reference sequence). The CDR3 reads CASSIDITRLFLHF. The CDR3 DNA is TGTGCCAGTAGTATAGATATCACAAGACTTTTCCTCCACTTT.

This sequence joins TRBV11-2 and TRBJ1-2; the D is unclear. The CDR3 has 17 residues. V dropped 7 bases and J dropped 4 bases, with 25 bases sitting between them. Germline values: CDR1 SGHAT, CDR2 FQNNGV. CDR3 sequence (DNA): TGTGCCAGCACCCCCTCTGACTTGGAGCTGGGAGGCTATGGCTACACCTTC. Amino acids: CASTPSDLELGGYGYTF.

This clone occurred a few times. The J gene is TRBJ2-3, the V gene TRBV5-4, with D perhaps TRBD1 (5 bases). Germline V lookup: CDR1 SGHNT, CDR2 YYREEE (reference sequence). Trimming took off 0 bases at V and 3 bases at J, with 20 bases between the two ends. The CDR3 covers 18 residues. CDR3 protein: CASSLGVIQGSRTDTQYF. CDR3 DNA sequence: TGTGCCAGCAGCTTGGGAGTTATCCAGGGAAGCAGAACAGATACGCAGTATTTT.

This clone has just one count. The chain has TRBV29-1 and TRBJ1-5; a weak D match, TRBD1 (5 bases). Per the germline V gene, CDR1 is SQVTM and CDR2 is ANQGSEA. The length of the CDR3 is 13 residues. The V end was cut by 4 bases, the J end by 1 base, with 8 bases between. CDR3 DNA: TGCAGCGTTGGGGGCCGGAGCAATCAGCCCCAGCATTTT. Translated: CSVGGRSNQPQHF.

This clone was seen a handful of times. CDR3 protein: CASSSPRARQGKGYTF. Written as DNA, the CDR3 is TGTGCCAGCAGCTCACCCCGTGCGAGACAGGGAAAGGGCTACACCTTC. The gene calls are TRBV11-2 and TRBJ1-2, with 7 positions matching TRBD1. J gave up 8 bases and V 4 bases, and 16 bases lay outside the gene matches. This CDR3 is built from 16 residues. Germline CDR1 and CDR2: SGHAT and FQNNGV.

The rearrangement uses TRBV18 and TRBJ2-2, with unresolved D. Germline assignment: CDR1 KGHSH and CDR2 LQKENI. The CDR3 length is 14 residues. V was cut by 3 bases and J by 0 bases, with 5 bases left in between. The DNA for the CDR3 is TGTGCCAGCTCACCCTCTTCGAACACCGGGGAGCTGTTTTTT. Amino acid sequence: CASSPSSNTGELFF.

The rearrangement joins TRBV28 to TRBJ1-6; D gene ambiguous. The germline CDR1 and CDR2 sequences are MDHEN and SYDVKM. V lost 6 bases and J lost 7, with 16 bases in between. This CDR3 region has 15 residues. This CDR3 reads CASRAEGVRNSPLHF. CDR3 DNA sequence: TGTGCCAGCAGAGCCGAGGGAGTCAGAAATTCACCCCTCCACTTT.

This sequence joins TRBV7-2 and TRBJ1-2; 7 bases are shared with TRBD1. Trimming removed 4 bases from V and 0 bases from J; junction bases left unmatched: 2. Per germline, CDR1 SGHTA and CDR2 FQGNSA. This CDR3 has 14 residues. CDR3 sequence (DNA): TGTGCCAGCAGCTCAGGGGGAGCTAACTATGGCTACACCTTC. Amino acid sequence: CASSSGGANYGYTF.

The rearrangement uses TRBV5-4 and TRBJ1-1; TRBD1 is a possible D gene (6 bases). V shed 0 bases and J shed 8 bases, with 11 bases lying between them. Germline V gene sequence: CDR1 SGHNT, CDR2 YYREEE (reference sequence). CDR3 length equals 13 residues. The CDR3: CASSLDGTREAFF. The CDR3 coding sequence is TGTGCCAGCAGCTTGGACGGGACAAGAGAAGCTTTCTTT.

V and J are TRBV10-1 and TRBJ1-5, with a possible D match to TRBD1 (5 bases). The germline V gene has CDR1 WNHNN and CDR2 SYGVQD (reference sequence). V gave up 0 bases and J gave up 6 bases, with 9 bases separating them. The CDR3 extends over 14 amino acids. The CDR3 region has the DNA TGCGCCAGCAGTGAGTCGGGGGGAGGTCAGCCCCAGCATTTT. This encodes CASSESGGGQPQHF.

A word on this clone: The germline gene is not matched at one end of the junction; a read error may be the cause. CDR3 DNA sequence: TGCAGCGTCCCGGGGGGAGAGGCTTTTTTT. Its protein is CSVPGGEAFF. The chain links TRBV29-1 to TRBJ1-1; weak D call: TRBD1 (5 bases). Per the germline V gene, CDR1 is SQVTM and CDR2 is ANQGSEA. The CDR3 is 10 residues long.